The rows below give T cell receptor beta chains drawn from one sample of a study of blood T cells in healthy people across ages. TCRdb re-called the 5' RACE reads with MiXCR, one entry per CDR3 protein. This sample yields fewer than 1,000,000 distinct CDR3 sequences, of which around two fifths are seen a single time; roughly a fifth belongs to the top ten. The specimen sequenced was blood. These receptors were taken from a man in his sixties in good health. Each CDR3 is given with its conserved first and last residue. Each record gives: V gene, clone size, D gene, J gene, CDR3 DNA, CDR3 protein. The D gene is left open where the match is weak. Some rows have no size entry. The others give once, few or many, or a class for an expanded clone.

>TRBV7-2|few|TRBD2|TRBJ2-3
TGTGCCAGCAGATCCATCGGGGGGGCAAGGGATAGAGATACGCAGTATTTT
CASRSIGGARDRDTQYF
>TRBV6-5|.|.|TRBJ1-2
TGTGCCGGCAGTTACGGTCGAAGGACAGATCTATGGGGCTACACCTTC
CAGSYGRRTDLWGYTF
>TRBV30|once|.|TRBJ1-6
TGTGCCTGGACACCAGGGAGGGATTCACCCCTCCACTTT
CAWTPGRDSPLHF
>TRBV7-6|.|.|TRBJ2-5
TGTGCCAGCAGCTTAGTGGTCTCCGGTAGGGGAAGAGGAGAGACCCAGTACTTC
CASSLVVSGRGRGETQYF
>TRBV7-2|.|TRBD2|TRBJ2-5
TGTGCCAGCAGCTTACCGGGACTAGATGGGGAGACCCAGTACTTC
CASSLPGLDGETQYF
>TRBV3-1|.|TRBD1|TRBJ2-1
TGTGCCAGCAGCCAACTGGGACAGAGCTCCTACAATGAGCAGTTCTTC
CASSQLGQSSYNEQFF
>TRBV6-1|.|.|TRBJ1-1
TGTGCCAGCAGTGAAGTTGGCAACACTGAAGCTTTCTTT
CASSEVGNTEAFF
>TRBV5-1|few|TRBD2|TRBJ2-1
TGCGCCAGCAGCTTGGGAGTTAGCGGGGGGCAAAATGAGCAGTTCTTC
CASSLGVSGGQNEQFF
>TRBV27|.|TRBD2|TRBJ2-3
TGTGCCAGCAGTCCCTTAAGACTAGCGGGGGCACCTAGCACAGATACGCAGTATTTT
CASSPLRLAGAPSTDTQYF
>TRBV20-1|many|.|TRBJ2-4
TGCAGTGCTAGAGTAGGCGGGGTGGGCAAAAACATTCAGTACTTC
CSARVGGVGKNIQYF
>TRBV12-3/TRBV12-4|.|TRBD1|TRBJ2-1
TGTGCCGGCAGGCTGGGACCCTCCGGGACAGCGATCAATGAGCAGTTCTTC
CAGRLGPSGTAINEQFF
>TRBV7-2|.|.|TRBJ2-5
TGTGCCAGCAGCTCGCCTGCAGGGGTTAGGGAGACCCAGTACTTC
CASSSPAGVRETQYF
>TRBV28|.|.|TRBJ1-2
TGTGCCAGCAGTTCTGTGGAAGGCTACTATGGCTACACCTTC
CASSSVEGYYGYTF
>TRBV5-1|few|.|TRBJ2-5
TGCGCCAGCAGCTTGGCCCTGGTGGGGGAAGAGACCCAGTACTTC
CASSLALVGEETQYF
>TRBV6-2/TRBV6-3|few|.|TRBJ1-6
TGTGCCAGCAGTTACTCGACGGGGGTCGCCTATAATTCACCCCTCCACTTT
CASSYSTGVAYNSPLHF
>TRBV20-1|.|TRBD2|TRBJ2-7
TGCAGTGCTAGAGGGGAAAGCGGGACCTACGAGCAGTACTTC
CSARGESGTYEQYF
>TRBV2|few|.|TRBJ2-7
TGTGCCAGCAGTGATCGGGGTATTGTCGCCTACGAGCAGTACTTC
CASSDRGIVAYEQYF
>TRBV27|.|.|TRBJ1-4
TGTGCCAGCTCTACGCATGAAAAACTGTTTTTT
CASSTHEKLFF
>TRBV5-1|.|TRBD1|TRBJ2-2
TGCGCCAGCAGCCATATAGACAGGGCCGACGGGGAGCTGTTTTTT
CASSHIDRADGELFF
>TRBV7-9|.|.|TRBJ1-4
TGTGCCAGCAGACTAGAGGGCGGGGGGCTTGAAAAACTGTTTTTT
CASRLEGGGLEKLFF
>TRBV9|.|.|TRBJ1-5
TGTGCCAGCGGAGAGGACGGTAATCAGCCTCATCATTTT
CASGEDGNQPHHF
>TRBV12-3/TRBV12-4|.|TRBD1|TRBJ2-7
TGTGCCAGCAGCCGAAGTGGGACAGGGGCCAACGAGCAGTACTTC
CASSRSGTGANEQYF